The clone carrying this T cell receptor (beta chain) was detected a few times. Its target is not known. Method: immunoSEQ multiplex PCR; TCRdb's copy keeps in-frame clones and lacks some. This table holds fewer than 150,000 clones, 88% found once. This specimen belongs to a study of cytomegalovirus exposure and HLA in healthy donors. The CDR3 extends over 11 amino acids. The V end lost 4 bases, the J end lost 3 bases, and 4 bases lay between the germline ends. Germline CDR1 reads SGHRS; CDR2 reads YFSETQ. Separate from the roughly 630-subject first cohort was the approximately 120-subject validation cohort, to which the donors belonged. Findings and caveats of the study: Some TCR beta chains (164 of them) were listed as cytomegalovirus-associated.

The chain combines TRBV5-1 with TRBJ1-1; no reliable D call. The sample comprised PBMCs. This TCR came from a man aged 30-40 years in good health and CMV-seronegative. The CDR3 nucleotides are TGCGCCAGCAGCAGAGACACTGAAGCTTTCTTT. Its translation is CASSRDTEAFF.